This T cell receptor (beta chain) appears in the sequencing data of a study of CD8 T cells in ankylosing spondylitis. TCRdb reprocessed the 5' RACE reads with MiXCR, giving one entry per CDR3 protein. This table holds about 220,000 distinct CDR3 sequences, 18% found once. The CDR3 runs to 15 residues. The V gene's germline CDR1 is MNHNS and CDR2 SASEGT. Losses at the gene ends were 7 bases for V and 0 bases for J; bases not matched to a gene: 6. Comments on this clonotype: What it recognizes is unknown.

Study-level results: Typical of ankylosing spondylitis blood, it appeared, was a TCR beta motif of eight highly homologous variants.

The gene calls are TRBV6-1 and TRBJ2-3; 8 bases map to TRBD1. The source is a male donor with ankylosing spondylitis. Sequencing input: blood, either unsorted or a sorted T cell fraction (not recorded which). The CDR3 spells CASKETGASTDTQYF. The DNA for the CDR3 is TGTGCCAGCAAGGAGACAGGGGCTAGCACAGATACGCAGTATTTT.